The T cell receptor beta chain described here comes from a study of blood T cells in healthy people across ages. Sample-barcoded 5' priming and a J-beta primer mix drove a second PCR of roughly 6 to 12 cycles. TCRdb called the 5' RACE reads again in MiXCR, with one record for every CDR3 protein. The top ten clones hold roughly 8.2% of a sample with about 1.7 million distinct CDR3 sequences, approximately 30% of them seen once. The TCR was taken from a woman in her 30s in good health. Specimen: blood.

The chain's CDR3 is CASSQKGTSGEQFF. The CDR3 DNA is TGTGCCAGCAGCCAAAAAGGCACTAGCGGGGAGCAGTTCTTC. The chain combines TRBV3-1 with TRBJ2-1, with 9 nucleotides matching TRBD2. With V trimmed by 2 bases and J by 10 bases, 6 bases remained unmatched. The CDR3 totals 14 residues. Germline V gene data show CDR1 as LGHDT and CDR2 as YNNKEL (reference sequence).